This T cell receptor beta chain comes out of a study of T cells in Graves' hyperthyroidism and ophthalmopathy. This clonotype was seen many times. From germline, CDR1 is MDHEN and CDR2 SYDVKM. V was clipped by 4 bases and J by 0 bases, with 13 bases between them. The CDR3 consists of 16 residues. Template material for amplifying TCR beta CDR3 regions consisted of RNA transcripts. Primed by the HTBI set, a first-round RT-PCR was run on the TCR CDR3. TCRdb reprocessed the multiplex PCR reads via MiXCR and lists one record per CDR3 protein. The sample yields 300,000 or so distinct CDR3 sequences, 15% to 20% seen once.

The material sequenced was blood. The TCR was taken from a woman aged 60-70 years with Graves' ophthalmopathy. This chain joins TRBV28 and TRBJ1-3; D is possibly TRBD1 (6 bases). The CDR3 region has the DNA TGTGCCAGCAGTTCACAGGGTATCAGCTCTGGAAACACCATATATTTT. As protein: CASSSQGISSGNTIYF.